The 18 T cell receptor beta chains given below trace back to one sample, sequenced in a study of identical twins. TCRdb fed the 5' RACE reads into MiXCR, producing one record per CDR3 protein. The data show 420,000 or so distinct CDR3 sequences, roughly 20% seen once. What was sequenced was naive T cells sorted from blood. Receptor source: a man aged 45-65 years in good health.

The chain has TRBV11-2 and TRBJ2-5; the D is unclear. Germline CDR1 SGHAT, CDR2 FQNNGV. This CDR3 is 15 amino acids long. With 5 bases removed from V and 4 bases from J, the gap between germline ends came to 17 bases. For the CDR3, the DNA is TGTGCCAGCAGCCCGACCCCTGCAGTAGGAGAGACCCAGTACTTC. It is translated as CASSPTPAVGETQYF.

The sample holds a few counts of this clonotype. The V gene is TRBV7-2, the J gene TRBJ2-7, with unresolved D. The V end was cut by 0 bases, the J end by 0 bases, with 12 bases between. Germline V gene lookup returns CDR1 SGHTA and CDR2 FQGNSA. CDR3 size: 16 residues. The CDR3 is CASSLARTGSSYEQYF. CDR3 DNA sequence: TGTGCCAGCAGCTTAGCACGGACGGGTAGCTCCTACGAGCAGTACTTC.

In this sample, this clonotype turned up many times. V gene TRBV5-1 combines with J gene TRBJ2-5; no firm D call. Trimming pared 3 bases from V and 0 bases from J, leaving 15 bases between. Germline values: CDR1 SGHRS, CDR2 YFSETQ. This CDR3 comprises 16 residues. Here the CDR3 reads CASSWSAPANQETQYF. The CDR3 DNA is TGCGCCAGCAGCTGGTCTGCTCCGGCGAACCAAGAGACCCAGTACTTC.

The chain recombines TRBV20-1 with TRBJ2-5, with 10 bases aligning to TRBD1. This CDR3 has 14 residues. The germline CDR1 and CDR2 sequences are DFQATT and SNEGSKA (reference sequence). With 6 bases clipped from V and 5 bases from J, the junction kept 9 bases outside the gene matches. The CDR3 spells CSATTTGGLETQYF. DNA of the CDR3: TGCAGTGCAACCACGACAGGGGGCTTGGAGACCCAGTACTTC.

The chain is built from TRBV5-1 and TRBJ2-7; D is perhaps TRBD2 (6 bases). The CDR3 extends over 13 amino acids. Per germline, CDR1 SGHRS and CDR2 YFSETQ. Trimming took 3 bases from V and 9 from J, leaving 16 bases between them. The CDR3 sequence: CASSSAPWDSQYF. In nucleotides, the CDR3 is TGCGCCAGCAGCTCCGCTCCCTGGGACTCGCAGTACTTC.

Many counts were recorded for this clonotype. V and J are TRBV20-1 and TRBJ1-4; possibly TRBD1 for D (5 bases). The CDR3 length is 12 residues. Trimming left V 6 bases short and J 2 bases short, with 7 bases between. Germline-derived CDR1 and CDR2 are DFQATT and SNEGSKA (reference sequence). DNA of the CDR3: TGCAGTGCGGCAGGGACTAATGAAAAACTGTTTTTT. Translated: CSAAGTNEKLFF.

V is TRBV28 and J is TRBJ2-5, with D perhaps matching TRBD2 (5 bases). The V end was cut by 5 bases, the J end by 3 bases, with 13 bases between. The CDR3 is 14 amino acids. In germline, CDR1 is MDHEN, CDR2 SYDVKM. The DNA for the CDR3 is TGTGCCAGCAGTCCCCCTTCCGGGAAAGAGACCCAGTACTTC. Its translation: CASSPPSGKETQYF.

The CDR3 bases are TGTGCCAGCAGATTGACAGGTTCAGTGTACGAGCAGTACTTC. As protein: CASRLTGSVYEQYF. The chain joins TRBV6-2 or TRBV6-3 to TRBJ2-7, with D possibly matching TRBD1 (6 bases). There are 14 residues in the CDR3. Trimming removed 6 bases from V and 4 bases from J, with 16 bases in between. Germline values: CDR1 MNHEY, CDR2 SVGEGT.

The genes are TRBV20-1 and TRBJ2-5; 9 bases match TRBD1. The germline gives CDR1 DFQATT, CDR2 SNEGSKA (reference sequence). The CDR3 runs to 15 residues. The ends lost 1 base at V and 5 bases at J; junction bases unmatched: 8. CDR3 amino acids: CSARADRGWWETQYF. The CDR3 DNA reads TGCAGTGCTAGAGCGGACAGGGGCTGGTGGGAGACCCAGTACTTC.

This clonotype was seen ten or more times. This chain's CDR3 is CASSFAPYNEQFF. The CDR3 coding sequence is TGTGCCAGCAGTTTTGCGCCTTACAATGAGCAGTTCTTC. The J gene is TRBJ2-1, the V gene TRBV12-3 or TRBV12-4; no definite D call. CDR3 length: 13 amino acids. Deletions cut 3 bases from V and 4 bases from J, with 7 bases between.

The chain joins TRBV9 to TRBJ2-1; 8 bases are a match to TRBD2. CDR3 length: 15 amino acids. CDR1 SGDLS and CDR2 YYNGEE come from the germline V gene. Trimming took 4 bases from V and 5 from J; bases not matched to a gene: 8. The DNA of the CDR3 is TGTGCCAGCAGCAATAGCGGGATGGCGCACAATGAGCAGTTCTTC. This sequence encodes CASSNSGMAHNEQFF.

A note on this clonotype: Compared with germline, one end of the junction differs, possibly owing to a read error. The chain is built from TRBV12-3 or TRBV12-4 and TRBJ1-5, with D tentatively TRBD1 (6 bases). This CDR3 contains 15 residues. CDR3 nucleotide sequence: TGTGCCAGCAGTTCCACCTACGGACAGAATCAGTCCCAGCATTTT. Translation: CASSSTYGQNQSQHF.

This clonotype was detected a few times. J is TRBJ1-5 and V is TRBV28, with 8 bases fitting TRBD1. Germline CDR1 and CDR2: MDHEN and SYDVKM. The V and J ends lost 1 base and 5 bases, in that order; junction bases with no gene match: 4. The CDR3 is made up of 15 amino acids. CDR3 nucleotides: TGTGCCAGCAGTTTATTTCGGACAGGGTATCAGCCCCAGCATTTT. Protein: CASSLFRTGYQPQHF. The full variable domain, in which reference TRBV28 and TRBJ1-5 provide the parts outside the CDR3, is DVKVTQSSRYLVKRTGEKVFLECVQDMDHENMFWYRQDPGLGLRLIYFSYDVKMKEKGDIPEGYSVSREKKERFSLILESASTNQTSMYLCASSLFRTGYQPQHFGDGTRLSIL.

There are a few counts of this clonotype. The chain employs TRBV4-3 and TRBJ2-2, with D possibly being TRBD2 (6 bases). V lost 3 bases, J lost 7 bases, and 15 bases lay in between. The CDR3 length is 15 residues. Germline V gives CDR1 LGHNA, CDR2 YSLEER. CDR3: CASSQEGRRGGELFF. CDR3 nucleotides: TGCGCCAGCAGCCAGGAGGGCCGTAGAGGCGGGGAGCTGTTTTTT.

This clonotype was observed a handful of times. V usage is TRBV5-1 and J usage is TRBJ2-5, with unresolved D. With 0 bases removed from V and 1 base from J, the gap between germline ends came to 10 bases. The CDR3 runs to 15 residues. Germline assignment: CDR1 SGHRS and CDR2 YFSETQ. CDR3 residues: CASSLVWAGQETQYF. As DNA, the CDR3 is TGCGCCAGCAGCTTGGTCTGGGCAGGCCAAGAGACCCAGTACTTC. Full variable domain (remainder filled in from reference TRBV5-1 and TRBJ2-5): KAGVTQTPRYLIKTRGQQVTLSCSPISGHRSVSWYQQTPGQGLQFLFEYFSETQRNKGNFPGRFSGRQFSNSRSEMNVSTLELGDSALYLCASSLVWAGQETQYFGPGTRLLVL.

This clonotype was seen a few times. The rearrangement uses TRBV7-3 and TRBJ2-7, with 9 bases matching TRBD2. Losses at the gene ends were 5 bases for V and 6 bases for J; bases not matched to a gene: 8. The germline CDR1 and CDR2 sequences are SGHTA and FQGTGA. CDR3 length equals 14 residues. CDR3 in amino acids: CASSPLAGASEQYF. DNA for the CDR3: TGTGCCAGCAGCCCTTTAGCGGGAGCTTCCGAGCAGTACTTC. The full variable domain, its missing parts supplied by reference TRBV7-3 and TRBJ2-7, is GAGVSQTPSNKVTEKGKYVELRCDPISGHTALYWYRQSLGQGPEFLIYFQGTGAADDSGLPNDRFFAVRPEGSVSTLKIQRTERGDSAVYLCASSPLAGASEQYFGPGTRLTVT.

This clonotype occurred many times. V is TRBV5-1 and J is TRBJ2-3; maybe TRBD2 (5 bases). V shed 0 bases and J shed 6 bases, with 11 bases lying between them. The CDR3 is 14 residues long. Germline V CDR1 and CDR2: SGHRS, YFSETQ. Here the CDR3 reads CASSLGSGLDTQYF. The CDR3 DNA reads as TGCGCCAGCAGCTTGGGCAGCGGATTGGATACGCAGTATTTT.

This chain connects TRBV28 to TRBJ1-3; no clear D gene. V lost 3 bases, J lost 8 bases, and 17 bases lay in between. CDR3 size: 15 residues. Per germline, CDR1 MDHEN and CDR2 SYDVKM. The CDR3 region has the DNA TGTGCCAGCAGTTTGGCGGGCCCGGTTGAGTACACCATATATTTT. Amino acids: CASSLAGPVEYTIYF. The whole variable domain, remainder taken from reference TRBV28 and TRBJ1-3, is DVKVTQSSRYLVKRTGEKVFLECVQDMDHENMFWYRQDPGLGLRLIYFSYDVKMKEKGDIPEGYSVSREKKERFSLILESASTNQTSMYLCASSLAGPVEYTIYFGEGSWLTVV.